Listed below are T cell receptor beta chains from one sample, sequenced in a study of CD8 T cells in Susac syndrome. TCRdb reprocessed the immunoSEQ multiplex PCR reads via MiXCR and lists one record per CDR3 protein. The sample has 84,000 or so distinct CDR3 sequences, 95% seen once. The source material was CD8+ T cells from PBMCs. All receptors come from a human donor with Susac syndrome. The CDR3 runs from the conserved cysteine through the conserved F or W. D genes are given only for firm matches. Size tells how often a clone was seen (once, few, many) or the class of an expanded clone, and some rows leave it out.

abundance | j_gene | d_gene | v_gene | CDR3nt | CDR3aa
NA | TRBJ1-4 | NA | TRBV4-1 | TGCGCCAGCAGCCAACTGACCGCTCCCAATGAAAAACTGTTTTTT | CASSQLTAPNEKLFF
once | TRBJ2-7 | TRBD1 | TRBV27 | TGTGCCAGCAGCCCGACAGGGGGCGCCGAGCAGTACTTC | CASSPTGGAEQYF
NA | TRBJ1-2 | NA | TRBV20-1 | TGCAGTGCTAGTGGTCGTGGGGCCAGGTCGGATGGCTACACCTTC | CSASGRGARSDGYTF
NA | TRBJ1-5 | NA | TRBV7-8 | TGTGCCAGCAGCTTATCCCCAAATCAGCCCCAGCATTTT | CASSLSPNQPQHF
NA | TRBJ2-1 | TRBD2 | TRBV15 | TGTGCCACCAGCCGACCCAGAGAGGAGCGGGAGAGGGGTGAGCAGTTCTTC | CATSRPREERERGEQFF
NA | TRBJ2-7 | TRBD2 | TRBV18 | TGTGCCAGCTCATCCGCAAGCGGGAGGGCCAGGACCTACGAGCAGTACTTC | CASSSASGRARTYEQYF
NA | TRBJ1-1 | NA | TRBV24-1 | TGTGCCACCAGTGATTTGCAGGGTACTGAAGCTTTCTTT | CATSDLQGTEAFF
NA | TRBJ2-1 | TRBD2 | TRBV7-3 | TGTGCCAGCACCGCGGGAGGGGGGAATGAGCAGTTCTTC | CASTAGGGNEQFF
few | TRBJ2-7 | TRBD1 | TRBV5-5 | TGTGCCAGCAGCTTTACAGGGGAGGAGCAGTACTTC | CASSFTGEEQYF
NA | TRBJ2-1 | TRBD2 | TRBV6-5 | TGTGCCAGCAGTCGACTAGCGGACAATGAGCAGTTCTTC | CASSRLADNEQFF
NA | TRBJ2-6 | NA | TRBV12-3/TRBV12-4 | TGTGCCAGCAGTTTATGGGTTCAGGGGCCATACTCTGGGGCCAACGTCCTGACTTTC | CASSLWVQGPYSGANVLTF
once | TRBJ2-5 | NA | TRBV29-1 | TGCAGCGTTGAAAGTACTGGGTATGGAGAGACCCAGTACTTC | CSVESTGYGETQYF
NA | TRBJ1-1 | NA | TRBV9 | TGTGCCAGCAGCGTGTTGGGGGGTTTGACTGAAGCTTTCTTC | CASSVLGGLTEAFF
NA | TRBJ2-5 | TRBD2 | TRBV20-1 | TGCAGTGCTAGAGATCTAGCGGGAGTGTCGGAGACCCAGTACTTC | CSARDLAGVSETQYF
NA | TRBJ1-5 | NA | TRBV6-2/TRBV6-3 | TGTGCCAGCAGTTACACTTCAGGGTTTCGGCAGCCCCAGCATTTT | CASSYTSGFRQPQHF
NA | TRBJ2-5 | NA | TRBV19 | TGTGCCAGTAGCCTTGCCGGGACGGAAGAGACCCAGTACTTC | CASSLAGTEETQYF
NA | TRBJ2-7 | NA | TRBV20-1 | TGCAGTGCTACACCTCCCGGACTAAACTACGAGCAGTACTTC | CSATPPGLNYEQYF
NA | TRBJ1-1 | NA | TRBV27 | TGTGCCAGCAAGTATGGGGCGCCGAACACTGAAGCTTTCTTT | CASKYGAPNTEAFF
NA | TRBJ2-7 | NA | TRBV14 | TGTGCCAGCAGCCAACTCGGTTTCTACGAGCAGTACTTC | CASSQLGFYEQYF
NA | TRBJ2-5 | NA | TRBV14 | TGTGCCAGCAGCCAAGAACAGGGCCTGGGGGAGACCCAGTACTTC | CASSQEQGLGETQYF